This record looks at one TCR beta chain sequence and its context. TCRdb redid the calling of the RT-PCR reads with MiXCR, one entry per CDR3 protein. The profile shows approximately 250,000 distinct CDR3 sequences, about 14% of them singletons. The data originate from a study of patients and donors after allogeneic stem cell transplantation. Germline V lookup: CDR1 SGDLS, CDR2 YYNGEE. V lost 1 base to trimming and J lost 0 bases; unmatched junction nucleotides: 6. The CDR3 consists of 16 residues. This sequence originates from a human donor who was either an allogeneic HSCT recipient or a stem cell or donor lymphocyte infusion donor (not recorded which). It is not recorded whose cells these are; they may come from a transplant donor. The genes are TRBV9 and TRBJ1-2; TRBD1 matches at 7 bases. Material: blood, either unsorted or a sorted T cell fraction (not recorded which). The DNA for the CDR3 is TGTGCCAGCAGCGTATTTGACAGGGCTTCTAACTATGGCTACACCTTC. Its protein product is CASSVFDRASNYGYTF.